This TCR beta chain was retrieved from a study of cytomegalovirus exposure and HLA in healthy donors. PCR primers comprised 60 Vbeta and 13 Jbeta primers. Produced via immunoSEQ multiplex PCR; TCRdb's table is partial and in-frame only. The data hold about 110,000 clones, with roughly 63% observed a single time. V dropped 0 bases and J dropped 6 bases, with 23 bases sitting between them. Germline-derived CDR1 and CDR2 are LGHNT and FRNRAP. The length of the CDR3 is 18 residues. The chain joins TRBV12-5 to TRBJ1-1; D gene uncertain. Sequencing used PBMCs. This clonotype originated in a woman between 65 and 79 years old in good health and CMV-seropositive. For the CDR3, the DNA is TGTGCTAGTGGTTTGGTCCTCGGGTTTGCGGGGATAGAGGCTGAAGCTTTCTTT. It codes for CASGLVLGFAGIEAEAFF. The full variable domain, in which reference TRBV12-5 and TRBJ1-1 provide the parts outside the CDR3, is DARVTQTPRHKVTEMGQEVTMRCQPILGHNTVFWYRQTMMQGLELLAYFRNRAPLDDSGMPKDRFSAEMPDATLATLKIQPSEPRDSAVYFCASGLVLGFAGIEAEAFFGQGTRLTVV.